This T cell receptor (beta chain) emerged from a study of blood T cells in healthy people across ages. Combining a sample-barcoded 5' primer with a J-beta primer mix, a second PCR ran for about 6 to 12 cycles. TCRdb itself ran the 5' RACE reads through MiXCR, one entry per CDR3 protein. The sample shows 700,000 to 1,000,000 distinct CDR3 sequences, around 45% of them seen only once. Remarks on this clonotype: Compared with germline, one end of the junction differs, possibly owing to a read error.

Germline CDR1 MGHRA, CDR2 YSYEKL. The CDR3 contains 17 residues. The rearrangement joins TRBV4-1 to TRBJ1-4, with a tentative D call TRBD1 (5 bases). Source material: blood. This receptor was obtained from a man in his fifties or sixties in good health. For the CDR3, the DNA is TGCGCCAGCAGCCATTCTCCCGCAAGGGGCATTAATGACAAACTGTTTTTT. Residues: CASSHSPARGINDKLFF.